A single TCR beta chain is shown here with its context. This clone has just one count. No cognate antigen has been identified for it. No much larger clonotype is one base removed from it; base qualities were not supplied. The germline V gene gives CDR1 as SGDLS and CDR2 as YYNGEE. The CDR3 goes from the cysteine to the phenylalanine over 14 residues. Solely the CDR3 DNA is kept, with 42 bases framed from the first base. Deletion took 4 bases off V and 6 bases off J, with a span of 17 bases between the germline ends. The source of the sample is a study of control samples from healthy donors and cancer patients (TCRdb year 2020). The protocol used for the library was the immunoSEQ multiplex PCR assay. The table comes from immuneACCESS by way of TCRdb, which keeps in-frame sequences with V and J called. Part of the clones is missing from these tables; in studies checked, under half for an unresolved V gene and the rest for unknown reasons. This sample is represented by fewer than 200,000 clones; 96% of them were singletons. Approximately 0.93% of the sample lies in the top ten.

What was sequenced was blood. The receptor's source is a woman in her 30s in good health. The sequence links TRBV9 to TRBJ2-7; the D gene cannot be resolved reliably. The base sequence is TGTGCCAGCAGCCCCGCGGACGGGTTGATCGAGCAGTACTTC. Translated, this is CASSPADGLIEQYF.